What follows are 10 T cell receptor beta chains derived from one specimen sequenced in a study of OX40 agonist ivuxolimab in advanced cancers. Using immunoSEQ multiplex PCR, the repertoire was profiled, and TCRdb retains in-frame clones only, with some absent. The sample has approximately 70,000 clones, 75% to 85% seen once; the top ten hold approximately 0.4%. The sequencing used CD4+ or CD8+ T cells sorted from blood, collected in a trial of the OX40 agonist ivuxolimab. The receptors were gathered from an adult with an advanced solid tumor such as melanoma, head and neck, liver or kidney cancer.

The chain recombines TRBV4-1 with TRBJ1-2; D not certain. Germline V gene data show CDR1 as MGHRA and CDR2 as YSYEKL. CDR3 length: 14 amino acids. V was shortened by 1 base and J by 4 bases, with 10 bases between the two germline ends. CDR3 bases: TGCGCCAGCAGCCAAGGCCGCGGACTCTATGGCTACACCTTC. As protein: CASSQGRGLYGYTF.

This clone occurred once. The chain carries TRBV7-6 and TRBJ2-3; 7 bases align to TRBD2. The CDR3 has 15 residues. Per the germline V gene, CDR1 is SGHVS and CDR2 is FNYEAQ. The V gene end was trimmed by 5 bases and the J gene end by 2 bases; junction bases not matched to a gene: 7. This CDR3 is CASSTSGTNTDTQYF. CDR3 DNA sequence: TGTGCCAGCAGCACAAGCGGGACGAACACAGATACGCAGTATTTT.

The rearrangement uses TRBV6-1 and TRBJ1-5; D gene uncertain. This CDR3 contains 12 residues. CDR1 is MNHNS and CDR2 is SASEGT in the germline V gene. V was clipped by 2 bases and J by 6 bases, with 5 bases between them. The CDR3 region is CASSEIAQPQHF. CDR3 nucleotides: TGTGCCAGCAGTGAAATCGCTCAGCCCCAGCATTTT.

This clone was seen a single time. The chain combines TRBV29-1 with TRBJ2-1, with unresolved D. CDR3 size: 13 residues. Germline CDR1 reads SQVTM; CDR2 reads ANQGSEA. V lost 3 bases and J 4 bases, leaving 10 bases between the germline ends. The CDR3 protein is CSVDHDAYNEQFF. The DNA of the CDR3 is TGCAGCGTTGATCACGACGCATACAATGAGCAGTTCTTC.

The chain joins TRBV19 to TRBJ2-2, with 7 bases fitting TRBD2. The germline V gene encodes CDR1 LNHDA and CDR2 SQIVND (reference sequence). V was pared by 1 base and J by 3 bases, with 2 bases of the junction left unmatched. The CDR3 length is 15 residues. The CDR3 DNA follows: TGTGCCAGTAGTATAGGCGGGAGACACACCGGGGAGCTGTTTTTT. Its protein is CASSIGGRHTGELFF.

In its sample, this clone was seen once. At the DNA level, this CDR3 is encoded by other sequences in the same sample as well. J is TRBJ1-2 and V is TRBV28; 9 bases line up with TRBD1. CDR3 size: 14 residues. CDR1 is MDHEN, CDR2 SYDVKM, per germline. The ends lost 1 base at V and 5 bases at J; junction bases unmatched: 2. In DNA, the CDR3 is TGTGCCAGCAGTTTATTGACAGGGGGGTATGGCTACACCTTC. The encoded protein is CASSLLTGGYGYTF.

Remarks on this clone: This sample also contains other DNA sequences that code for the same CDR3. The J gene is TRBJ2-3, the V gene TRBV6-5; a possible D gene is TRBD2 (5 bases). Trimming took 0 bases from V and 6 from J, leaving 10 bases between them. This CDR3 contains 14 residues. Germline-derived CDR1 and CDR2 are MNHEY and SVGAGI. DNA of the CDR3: TGTGCCAGCAGTTACTCCGGACTCACGGATACGCAGTATTTT. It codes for CASSYSGLTDTQYF.

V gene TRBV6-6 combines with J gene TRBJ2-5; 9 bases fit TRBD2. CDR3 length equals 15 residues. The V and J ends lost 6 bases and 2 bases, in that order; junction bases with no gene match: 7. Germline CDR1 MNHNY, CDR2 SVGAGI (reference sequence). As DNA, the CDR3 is TGTGCCAGCAGACCCCACACTAGCGGGCAAGAGACCCAGTACTTC. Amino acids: CASRPHTSGQETQYF.

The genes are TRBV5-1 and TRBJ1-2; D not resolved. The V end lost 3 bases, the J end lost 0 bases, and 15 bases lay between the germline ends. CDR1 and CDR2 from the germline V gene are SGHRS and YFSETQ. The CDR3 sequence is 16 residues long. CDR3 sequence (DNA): TGCGCCAGCAGCTCGAAACCGGGAGGAACTAACTATGGCTACACCTTC. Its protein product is CASSSKPGGTNYGYTF.

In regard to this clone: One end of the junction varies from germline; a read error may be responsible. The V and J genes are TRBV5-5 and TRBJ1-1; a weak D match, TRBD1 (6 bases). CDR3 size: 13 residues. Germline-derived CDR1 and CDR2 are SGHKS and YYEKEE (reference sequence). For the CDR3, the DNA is TGTGCCAGCAGCGAGGGGGTGAAGACTGAAGCTTTCTTT. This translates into CASSEGVKTEAFF.